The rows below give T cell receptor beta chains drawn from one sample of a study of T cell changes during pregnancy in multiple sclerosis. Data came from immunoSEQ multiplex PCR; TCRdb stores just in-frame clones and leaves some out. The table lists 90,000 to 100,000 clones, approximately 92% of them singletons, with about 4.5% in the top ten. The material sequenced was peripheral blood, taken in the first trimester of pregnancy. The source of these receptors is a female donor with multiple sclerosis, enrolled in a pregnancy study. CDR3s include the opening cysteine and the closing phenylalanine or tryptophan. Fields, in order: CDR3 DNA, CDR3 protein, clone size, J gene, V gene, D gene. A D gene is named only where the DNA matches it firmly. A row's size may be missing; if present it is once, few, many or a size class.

DNA: TGTGCCAGCAGCCAATCCCCCGGGCTAGCGGGGGAGACCCAGTACTTC; CDR3: CASSQSPGLAGETQYF; size: .; J: TRBJ2-5; V: TRBV4-2; D: TRBD2
DNA: TGTGCCAGCAGCTTCCGGGACAGACCCTCCTACGAGCAGTACTTC; CDR3: CASSFRDRPSYEQYF; size: .; J: TRBJ2-7; V: TRBV7-9; D: TRBD1
DNA: TGTGCCAGCAGCTCCCCCAGGGGGCTGGACACTGAAGCTTTCTTT; CDR3: CASSSPRGLDTEAFF; size: .; J: TRBJ1-1; V: TRBV7-9; D: TRBD1
DNA: TGTGCCAGCAGTGAAGCTAGCGGGGGGTACAATGAGCAGTTCTTC; CDR3: CASSEASGGYNEQFF; size: .; J: TRBJ2-1; V: TRBV6-1; D: TRBD2
DNA: TGTGCCAGCAGGGACTCTCGCTCCTACAATGAGCAGTTCTTC; CDR3: CASRDSRSYNEQFF; size: .; J: TRBJ2-1; V: TRBV11-1; D: .
DNA: TGTGCCATCACTCCAGGGCGGCAAGAGACCCAGTACTTC; CDR3: CAITPGRQETQYF; size: .; J: TRBJ2-5; V: TRBV10-3; D: .
DNA: TGTGCCAGCAGTGAATCTCGAGCCCTAACAGGGGCTGGTTCACCCCTCCACTTT; CDR3: CASSESRALTGAGSPLHF; size: .; J: TRBJ1-6; V: TRBV2; D: TRBD1
DNA: TGTGCCAGCAGCTGGGGGACTAGCGGGGGGGCCAGCACAGATACGCAGTATTTT; CDR3: CASSWGTSGGASTDTQYF; size: .; J: TRBJ2-3; V: TRBV5-4; D: TRBD2
DNA: TGCGCCAGCAGCCAAGATCAACGGGGGACAGATACGCAGTATTTT; CDR3: CASSQDQRGTDTQYF; size: once; J: TRBJ2-3; V: TRBV4-1; D: .
DNA: TGTGCCAGCAGCCAAGCAACGGTCAACTATGGCTACACCTTC; CDR3: CASSQATVNYGYTF; size: .; J: TRBJ1-2; V: TRBV14; D: .
DNA: TGTGCCAGCAGCCAAGTAGCGGGGGCCTCCTACGAGCAGTACTTC; CDR3: CASSQVAGASYEQYF; size: .; J: TRBJ2-7; V: TRBV14; D: TRBD2
DNA: TGCAGCGTTAGGTCACAGCACTACGAGCAGTACTTC; CDR3: CSVRSQHYEQYF; size: .; J: TRBJ2-7; V: TRBV29-1; D: .
DNA: TGCGCCAGCAGCCAAGAGGGGGCTCAGCCCCAGCATTTT; CDR3: CASSQEGAQPQHF; size: .; J: TRBJ1-5; V: TRBV4-1; D: .
DNA: TGTGCCAGCAGCCCTAGCGGGGGGGCTGGTGGCGGGGAGCTGTTTTTT; CDR3: CASSPSGGAGGGELFF; size: .; J: TRBJ2-2; V: TRBV9; D: TRBD2
DNA: TGTGCCAGCAGCCAGGGGGCTGCCTACGAGCAGTACTTC; CDR3: CASSQGAAYEQYF; size: .; J: TRBJ2-7; V: TRBV5-5; D: TRBD1
DNA: TGTGCCAGCACCCCGGGACAGGGGGCGTATGGCTACACCTTC; CDR3: CASTPGQGAYGYTF; size: .; J: TRBJ1-2; V: TRBV6-1; D: TRBD1
DNA: TGTGCCAGCAGCTTAGTTCGGTCAACTCTTAATGAAAAACTGTTTTTT; CDR3: CASSLVRSTLNEKLFF; size: .; J: TRBJ1-4; V: TRBV7-6; D: .
DNA: TGTGCCAGCAGTGTCAGGGGCCTGGCCAGCTACGAGCAGTACTTC; CDR3: CASSVRGLASYEQYF; size: few; J: TRBJ2-7; V: TRBV6-1; D: .
DNA: TGTGCCAGCTCACCAACTCAGCTCACGACTAACACTGAAGCTTTCTTT; CDR3: CASSPTQLTTNTEAFF; size: .; J: TRBJ1-1; V: TRBV18; D: .
DNA: TGCAGTGCTAGAGGGAGTACTGAAGCTTTCTTT; CDR3: CSARGSTEAFF; size: .; J: TRBJ1-1; V: TRBV20-1; D: .
DNA: TGTGCCAGCAGCTTTCCCGGGGGGCAAGAGACCCAGTACTTC; CDR3: CASSFPGGQETQYF; size: .; J: TRBJ2-5; V: TRBV5-5; D: TRBD2
DNA: TGTGCCAGCAGCGTAGTAGCTCGGGCAGGGGTTGCGGGCTACACCTTC; CDR3: CASSVVARAGVAGYTF; size: .; J: TRBJ1-2; V: TRBV9; D: .
DNA: TGCGCCAGCAGCCCGAGCGGGGCTGCGACTAATGAAAAACTGTTTTTT; CDR3: CASSPSGAATNEKLFF; size: .; J: TRBJ1-4; V: TRBV4-1; D: .
DNA: TGTGCCAGTAGTATAAGGTTTATGGGCAGGACTTCCTACGAGCAGTACTTC; CDR3: CASSIRFMGRTSYEQYF; size: .; J: TRBJ2-7; V: TRBV19; D: .
DNA: TGTGCCAGCAGCTTAGTGACAGGGTCACTTGAAGCTTTCTTT; CDR3: CASSLVTGSLEAFF; size: once; J: TRBJ1-1; V: TRBV7-6; D: TRBD1
DNA: TGTGCCATCAGTGACCCGGGAACCGGGGAGCTGTTTTTT; CDR3: CAISDPGTGELFF; size: .; J: TRBJ2-2; V: TRBV10-3; D: .
DNA: TGTGCCAGCACCGAGGGGGAACTAGCGAGGGGTTCCGGTACGCAGTATTTT; CDR3: CASTEGELARGSGTQYF; size: .; J: TRBJ2-3; V: TRBV11-2; D: .
DNA: TGTGCCAGCAGCCGCGGGTCGGACAATTCACCCCTCCACTTT; CDR3: CASSRGSDNSPLHF; size: .; J: TRBJ1-6; V: TRBV5-4; D: .
DNA: TGTGCCAGGTCGGGACTAGCGGGGGGGAACAGCTCCTACAATGAGCAGTTCTTC; CDR3: CARSGLAGGNSSYNEQFF; size: once; J: TRBJ2-1; V: TRBV9; D: TRBD2
DNA: TGCGCCAGCAGCCAAGATCACGCCGGTTCGAACACTGAAGCTTTCTTT; CDR3: CASSQDHAGSNTEAFF; size: once; J: TRBJ1-1; V: TRBV4-1; D: .
DNA: TGTGCCAGTGGAGGGGACGTAGATGGCTACACCTTC; CDR3: CASGGDVDGYTF; size: few; J: TRBJ1-2; V: TRBV19; D: .
DNA: TGTGCCAGCAGACCAGGGGGAAGGAACTATGGCTACACCTTC; CDR3: CASRPGGRNYGYTF; size: .; J: TRBJ1-2; V: TRBV27; D: TRBD1
DNA: TGTGCCAGCAGCTGGACAGGGAAGAGTGAAAAACTGTTTTTT; CDR3: CASSWTGKSEKLFF; size: .; J: TRBJ1-4; V: TRBV7-9; D: TRBD1
DNA: TGTGCCAGCTCAACAGGGAATGGAAACACCATATATTTT; CDR3: CASSTGNGNTIYF; size: once; J: TRBJ1-3; V: TRBV18; D: .
DNA: TGTGCCTGGAGCCGGGACAGGGGGAATTCACCCCTCCACTTT; CDR3: CAWSRDRGNSPLHF; size: once; J: TRBJ1-6; V: TRBV30; D: TRBD1
DNA: TGTGCCAGTAGTACAGGGTACAATGAGCAGTTCTTC; CDR3: CASSTGYNEQFF; size: once; J: TRBJ2-1; V: TRBV19; D: .
DNA: TGTGCCATCAGTTCGACGGGGGGACCAAGTGAGCAGTTCTTC; CDR3: CAISSTGGPSEQFF; size: .; J: TRBJ2-1; V: TRBV10-3; D: TRBD2
DNA: TGTGCCAGCAGTGTACAACTAGCGGGGGGCCAAGTCCGCTACGAGCAGTACTTC; CDR3: CASSVQLAGGQVRYEQYF; size: .; J: TRBJ2-7; V: TRBV2; D: TRBD2
DNA: TGTGCCAGCAGCCCCGGGGGAATGGGGGATCAGCCCCAGCATTTT; CDR3: CASSPGGMGDQPQHF; size: .; J: TRBJ1-5; V: TRBV7-8; D: .
DNA: TGTGCCAGCAGTTTGGGGGCTTTGGAAAAACTGTTTTTT; CDR3: CASSLGALEKLFF; size: once; J: TRBJ1-4; V: TRBV27; D: .
DNA: TGTGCCAGCAGCTTACTCGGGCAGGGGGCGCTTGTGGCTGAAGCTTTCTTT; CDR3: CASSLLGQGALVAEAFF; size: .; J: TRBJ1-1; V: TRBV7-6; D: TRBD1
DNA: TGTGCCGGATCCCCGGGACAGTATAATTCACCCCTCCACTTT; CDR3: CAGSPGQYNSPLHF; size: .; J: TRBJ1-6; V: TRBV19; D: TRBD1
DNA: TGTGCCAGCAGCGTAACGGGACTAGCGGGGGCCACCGGGGAGCTGTTTTTT; CDR3: CASSVTGLAGATGELFF; size: .; J: TRBJ2-2; V: TRBV9; D: TRBD2
DNA: TGCGCCAGCAGTGACGGGCCGGACAGGGGAAGACAGCCCCAGCATTTT; CDR3: CASSDGPDRGRQPQHF; size: once; J: TRBJ1-5; V: TRBV10-2; D: TRBD1
DNA: TGTGCCAGCTCTAAGCGGGGGGGCTTCCCCGGGGAGCTGTTTTTT; CDR3: CASSKRGGFPGELFF; size: .; J: TRBJ2-2; V: TRBV7-3; D: TRBD2
DNA: TGTGCCATCGTTGGACAGAACACTGAAGCTTTCTTT; CDR3: CAIVGQNTEAFF; size: once; J: TRBJ1-1; V: TRBV10-3; D: .
DNA: TGTGCCAGCAGCTTAGGTGCAGGGTCTTGGTCTAATGAAAAACTGTTTTTT; CDR3: CASSLGAGSWSNEKLFF; size: .; J: TRBJ1-4; V: TRBV5-5; D: .
DNA: TGTGCCAGCAGCCCCTCAGGACTAGACACAGATACGCAGTATTTT; CDR3: CASSPSGLDTDTQYF; size: .; J: TRBJ2-3; V: TRBV11-3; D: TRBD2
DNA: TGTGCCAGCAGCTGGACAGGCGGGCAGGGCTACACCTTC; CDR3: CASSWTGGQGYTF; size: .; J: TRBJ1-2; V: TRBV5-4; D: TRBD1
DNA: TGTGCCAGCAGTTATCTGGGGCTTGGTGAAAAACTGTTTTTT; CDR3: CASSYLGLGEKLFF; size: few; J: TRBJ1-4; V: TRBV6-5; D: .
DNA: TGTGCCAGCAGCCCCGCCGGGACAGGGGGCACAGATACGCAGTATTTT; CDR3: CASSPAGTGGTDTQYF; size: .; J: TRBJ2-3; V: TRBV7-9; D: TRBD1
DNA: TGTGCCAGCAGCCTAAAGGGACAGGGATCGTACGAGCAGTACTTC; CDR3: CASSLKGQGSYEQYF; size: .; J: TRBJ2-7; V: TRBV13; D: TRBD1
DNA: TGCGCCAGCAGCCAAGACCCAGGGACAGGGGGCAATGAGCAGTTCTTC; CDR3: CASSQDPGTGGNEQFF; size: .; J: TRBJ2-1; V: TRBV4-1; D: TRBD1
DNA: TGTGCCACCTCGGGGGGGGAGACCCAGTACTTC; CDR3: CATSGGETQYF; size: .; J: TRBJ2-5; V: TRBV10-3; D: TRBD2
DNA: TGTGCCAGCAGTGAAGCTCAGGGTGGAAACACCATATATTTT; CDR3: CASSEAQGGNTIYF; size: .; J: TRBJ1-3; V: TRBV6-1; D: .
DNA: TGTGCCAGCCCCCGGCGGGGGCATGGCTACACCTTC; CDR3: CASPRRGHGYTF; size: .; J: TRBJ1-2; V: TRBV2; D: .
DNA: TGTGCCAGCAACAGGGTCCCGATGAACACTGAAGCTTTCTTT; CDR3: CASNRVPMNTEAFF; size: .; J: TRBJ1-1; V: TRBV6-5; D: .
DNA: TGTGCCAGTAGTATCGGCGGGACTAGCGGGGGGGCTCGGAATGAGCAGTTCTTC; CDR3: CASSIGGTSGGARNEQFF; size: .; J: TRBJ2-1; V: TRBV19; D: TRBD2
DNA: TGTGCCAGCGGGCTAGCGGTTAACAATGAGCAGTTCTTC; CDR3: CASGLAVNNEQFF; size: .; J: TRBJ2-1; V: TRBV6-6; D: TRBD2
DNA: TGTGCCAGAGGGACTAGCGGGGGGGTAGGCGAGCAGTACTTC; CDR3: CARGTSGGVGEQYF; size: .; J: TRBJ2-7; V: TRBV2; D: TRBD2